Reported below is one T cell receptor beta chain. The antigen is undetermined. Primers used in a second PCR of about 7 to 12 cycles were a sample-barcoded 5' primer and a J-beta primer mix. TCRdb reprocessed the 5' RACE reads via MiXCR and lists one record per CDR3 protein. The table shows 850,000 to 1,100,000 distinct CDR3 sequences, with roughly two fifths occurring only once. The data are from a study of blood T cells in healthy people across ages. There are 15 residues in the CDR3. Germline V gene lookup returns CDR1 SNHLY and CDR2 FYNNEI. Trimming cost V 3 bases and J 6 bases; bases outside gene matches: 8. Findings of the study overall: Since the PBMCs were unsorted, naive and antigen-experienced cells could not be conclusively compared.

This TCR was recovered from a man between 18 and 29 years old in good health. The chain uses TRBV2 and TRBJ2-1; 7 bases are a match to TRBD1. Sequenced sample: blood. The CDR3: CASSDDRDSPNEQFF. CDR3 DNA: TGTGCCAGCAGTGACGACCGGGACAGCCCCAATGAGCAGTTCTTC.